This TCR beta chain was captured by sequencing in a study of blood T cell repertoires in COVID-19. Study background: Researchers got acute and convalescent COVID-19 samples from the United States, Italy and Spain.

This clone was detected only once. Trimming pared 0 bases from V and 1 base from J, leaving 13 bases between. This CDR3 region has 17 residues. Germline V gene data show CDR1 as MNHEY and CDR2 as SMNVEV (reference sequence). TCRdb keeps only in-frame clones here, not all; method: immunoSEQ multiplex PCR. The sample shows 250,000 to 350,000 clones, more than 75% of them seen only once. This clonotype was sampled from a woman aged 50 to 65 who had recovered from COVID-19. The V call is TRBV27, the J call TRBJ1-5, with D unclear. Material: peripheral blood. CDR3 residues: CASSLSYRDSSNQPQHF. CDR3 nucleotides: TGTGCCAGCAGTTTATCCTACCGGGATTCGAGCAATCAGCCCCAGCATTTT.